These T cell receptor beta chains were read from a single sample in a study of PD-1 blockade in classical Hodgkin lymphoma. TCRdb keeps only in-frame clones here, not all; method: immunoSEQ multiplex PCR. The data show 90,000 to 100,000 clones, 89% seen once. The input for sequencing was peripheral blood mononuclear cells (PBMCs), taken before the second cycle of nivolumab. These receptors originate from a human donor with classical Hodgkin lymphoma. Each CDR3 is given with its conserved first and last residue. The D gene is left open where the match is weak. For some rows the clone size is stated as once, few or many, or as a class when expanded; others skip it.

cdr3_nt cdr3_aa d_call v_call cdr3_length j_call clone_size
TGTGCCAGCAGCTTCGGGACTAGCGGGAGTGAGCAGTTCTTC CASSFGTSGSEQFF TRBD2 TRBV7-3 14 TRBJ2-1 NA
TGTGCCAGCAGTTACTCGAAACAGGGGCAGTTCTTC CASSYSKQGQFF NA TRBV6-6 12 TRBJ2-1 NA
TGCGCCAGCAGCTTGGAAGGGCCGGGGTTGAACACTGAAGCTTTCTTT CASSLEGPGLNTEAFF NA TRBV5-1 16 TRBJ1-1 NA
TGCGCCAGCAGTGCGAACACCGGGGAGCTGTTTTTT CASSANTGELFF NA TRBV10-2 12 TRBJ2-2 once
TGTGCCAGCAGTTTTAAACCGGGGGACTATGGCTACACCTTC CASSFKPGDYGYTF NA TRBV28 14 TRBJ1-2 NA
TGTGCCAGTAGTCCGGGACAGAGTTACAATCAGCCCCAGCATTTT CASSPGQSYNQPQHF TRBD1 TRBV19 15 TRBJ1-5 NA
TGCGCCAGCAGCTCCGGGACTAGTTACAATGAGCAGTTCTTC CASSSGTSYNEQFF TRBD2 TRBV5-1 14 TRBJ2-1 NA
TGTGCCAGTAGTATTGGCCCTTTGGGCCGAATGAACACTGAAGCTTTCTTT CASSIGPLGRMNTEAFF NA TRBV19 17 TRBJ1-1 NA
TGTGCCAGCAGCTCCGGACTTCTCCGTGAGCAGTTCTTC CASSSGLLREQFF NA TRBV7-2 13 TRBJ2-1 once
TGTGCCAGCAGTGAACAGGGAGCATTAGTTTGGTCACCCCTCCACTTT CASSEQGALVWSPLHF NA TRBV6-1 16 TRBJ1-6 NA
TGTGCCTCCGACAGTTCCAATACCTACGAGCAGTACTTC CASDSSNTYEQYF NA TRBV30 13 TRBJ2-7 few
TGTGCCAGCAGTTACCGCACAACACAGGGGGGCAATGAGCAGTTCTTC CASSYRTTQGGNEQFF TRBD1 TRBV6-5 16 TRBJ2-1 once
TGTGCCAGCAGCTTCCTAACGAACACCGGGGAGCTGTTTTTT CASSFLTNTGELFF NA TRBV11-2 14 TRBJ2-2 NA